Shown below are 20 T cell receptor beta chains from a single sample sequenced in a study of beta chain features in type 1 diabetes. Expressed TCRB transcripts were sequenced after all isolated RNA was converted to cDNA. Using immunoSEQ multiplex PCR, the repertoire was profiled, and TCRdb retains in-frame clones only, with some absent. The sample has just over 600,000 clones, less than 20% seen once. Sequencing used naive CD4+ T cells from blood. These receptors were collected from a man in his late teens or twenties in good health.

This clone turned up a few times. The genes are TRBV30 and TRBJ2-5; 7 nucleotides match TRBD2. Looked up from germline, CDR1 is GTSNPN and CDR2 is SVGIG (reference sequence). The CDR3 has 15 amino acids. The V and J ends lost 4 bases and 4 bases, in that order; junction bases with no gene match: 12. DNA of the CDR3: TGTGCCTGGACTAACCTTCCTCGGGGGGTAGAGACCCAGTACTTC. As protein: CAWTNLPRGVETQYF.

The chain uses TRBV10-3 and TRBJ1-2; 12 bases match TRBD1. V lost 11 bases to trimming and J lost 4 bases; unmatched junction nucleotides: 8. Germline CDR1 ENHRY, CDR2 SYGVKD. The CDR3 spans 14 residues. CDR3 loop: CASIRDRGPYGYTF. Here the CDR3 DNA reads TGTGCCTCTATCCGGGACAGGGGGCCCTATGGCTACACCTTC.

This chain connects TRBV19 to TRBJ1-5; tentative D call: TRBD1 (5 bases). Looked up from germline, CDR1 is LNHDA and CDR2 is SQIVND (reference sequence). The V gene lost 5 bases and the J gene lost 6 bases, with 11 bases spanning the gap. This CDR3 is built from 13 residues. CDR3 residues: CASSLAGVQPQHF. CDR3 DNA: TGTGCCAGTAGTTTAGCGGGGGTTCAGCCCCAGCATTTT.

The chain links TRBV7-2 to TRBJ2-7, with 12 nucleotides matching TRBD1. After removal of 3 bases from V and 6 bases from J, the junction contained 6 bases not matched to a gene. Germline CDR1 is SGHTA and CDR2 is FQGNSA. This CDR3 region has 15 residues. The CDR3 nucleotides are TGTGCCAGCAGCTTGTCGGGACAGGGGGCTGGCGAGCAGTACTTC. Translating it yields CASSLSGQGAGEQYF.

The chain joins TRBV7-9 to TRBJ1-1; no reliable D call. Trimming took off 2 bases at V and 7 bases at J, with 8 bases between the two ends. The CDR3 sequence is 12 residues long. Germline V gene sequence: CDR1 SEHNR, CDR2 FQNEAQ (reference sequence). The CDR3 DNA sequence: TGTGCCAGCAGCTTACAACGTAGTGAAGCTTTCTTT. The encoded protein is CASSLQRSEAFF.

The V and J genes are TRBV6-1 and TRBJ2-7; 8 bases fit TRBD2. The CDR3 covers 15 residues. V gave up 1 base and J gave up 6 bases; unmatched junction bases: 8. Germline CDR1 MNHNS, CDR2 SASEGT. The CDR3 DNA is TGTGCCAGCAGTGAAGTATGGAAAGGGACTAGCGAGCAGTACTTC. Its translation is CASSEVWKGTSEQYF.

About this clone: A read error may produce the germline difference seen at one junction end. The rearrangement joins TRBV6-1 to TRBJ1-1; no clear D gene. The CDR3 runs 15 residues. CDR1 MNHNS and CDR2 SASEGT come from the germline V gene. CDR3 sequence (DNA): TGTGCCAGCCGACGGATAGGGCAGCTCAACACTGAAGTTTTCTTT. Translating gives CASRRIGQLNTEVFF.

The chain links TRBV28 to TRBJ2-7; either TRBD1 or TRBD2 may fit D (7 bases each). The CDR3 is 16 amino acids. The V and J ends lost 6 bases and 5 bases respectively, with 23 bases between them. Germline V gene lookup returns CDR1 MDHEN and CDR2 SYDVKM. CDR3 residues: CASSPGQRIGRDEQYF. In DNA, the CDR3 is TGTGCCAGCAGCCCGGGACAGCGCATAGGGAGGGACGAGCAGTACTTC.

The genes are TRBV11-2 and TRBJ2-3; 9 bases map to TRBD2. Germline V gene sequence: CDR1 SGHAT, CDR2 FQNNGV. CDR3 length: 14 residues. V shed 6 bases and J 1 base; nucleotides not matched to a gene: 2. The CDR3 DNA is TGTGCCAGCAGATGGACTAGCGGCACAGATACGCAGTATTTT. Residues: CASRWTSGTDTQYF.

V is TRBV4-3 and J is TRBJ2-3; possible D gene TRBD2, 6 bases. The germline V gene encodes CDR1 LGHNA and CDR2 YSLEER. V was trimmed by 1 base and J by 0 bases, leaving 8 bases between them. This CDR3 region has 15 residues. The CDR3 here is CASSQAAGSTDTQYF. The CDR3 DNA reads as TGCGCCAGCAGCCAAGCAGCGGGCAGCACAGATACGCAGTATTTT.

This clone has more than one count but fewer than ten. This CDR3 is also generated by other DNA sequences in the sample. The chain combines TRBV18 with TRBJ2-7; 8 nucleotides agree with TRBD1. Per germline, CDR1 KGHSH and CDR2 LQKENI. The CDR3 contains 14 residues. The V segment lost 6 bases and the J segment 4 bases; nucleotides outside the gene matches: 8. The CDR3 loop is CASSSGTGAYEQYF. The CDR3 DNA is TGTGCCAGCTCGTCCGGGACAGGAGCTTACGAGCAGTACTTC.

The chain combines TRBV25-1 with TRBJ2-7, with D possibly TRBD2 on 5 matching bases. The CDR3 runs 13 residues. CDR1 MGHDK and CDR2 SYGVNS come from the germline V gene. The V end was cut by 6 bases, the J end by 3 bases, with 12 bases between. The CDR3 DNA reads TGTGCCAGCAGGGGAGACGCCAACTACGAGCAGTACTTC. Protein product: CASRGDANYEQYF.

This clone occurred a few times. The rearrangement uses TRBV10-3 and TRBJ1-5, with a weak D call TRBD1 (5 bases). Germline V gives CDR1 ENHRY, CDR2 SYGVKD. Trimming removed 6 bases at V and 2 bases at J, with 14 bases between. CDR3 length: 15 residues. CDR3 nucleotides: TGTGCCATCAGGAAAGACCGGGACGGCAATCAGCCCCAGCATTTT. Protein sequence: CAIRKDRDGNQPQHF.

This clone came up a few times. The rearrangement joins TRBV27 to TRBJ1-4, with D possibly TRBD1 on 6 matching bases. CDR3 length: 15 residues. The V gene's germline CDR1 is MNHEY and CDR2 SMNVEV (reference sequence). V was shortened by 3 bases and J by 8 bases, with 16 bases between the two germline ends. CDR3 bases: TGTGCCAGCAGTTTCGAGACAGGACGTAGGGAAAAACTGTTTTTT. This gives the protein CASSFETGRREKLFF.

This clone was seen only a few times. The chain is built from TRBV9 and TRBJ2-5, with 7 bases lining up with TRBD1. Looked up from germline, CDR1 is SGDLS and CDR2 is YYNGEE. The CDR3 spans 17 residues. V shed 3 bases and J 4 bases; nucleotides not matched to a gene: 15. Here the CDR3 DNA reads TGTGCCAGCAGCGCCGCTCCGACAGGGAAGGGACGAGAGACCCAGTACTTC. Its translation: CASSAAPTGKGRETQYF. Drawing the rest from reference TRBV9 and TRBJ2-5, the complete variable domain is DSGVTQTPKHLITATGQRVTLRCSPRSGDLSVYWYQQSLDQGLQFLIQYYNGEERAKGNILERFSAQQFPDLHSELNLSSLELGDSALYFCASSAAPTGKGRETQYFGPGTRLLVL.

V and J are TRBV30 and TRBJ2-5, with 9 bases lining up with TRBD2. The J call may be incorrect, as the DNA end agrees better with TRBJ2-7. The CDR3 is 15 residues long. Germline V gene sequence: CDR1 GTSNPN, CDR2 SVGIG (reference sequence). The CDR3 reads CAWSVRAGGPYEQYF. The CDR3, as DNA: TGTGCCTGGAGTGTTAGGGCGGGGGGGCCCTACGAGCAGTACTTC.

J is TRBJ2-1 and V is TRBV13, with TRBD1 matching 7 bases. Germline CDR1 reads PRHDT; CDR2 reads FYEKMQ (reference sequence). The CDR3 sequence is 15 residues long. Losses at the gene ends were 3 bases for V and 4 bases for J; bases not matched to a gene: 6. The CDR3 sequence is CASSLGTVIYNEQFF. The CDR3, as DNA: TGTGCCAGCAGCTTGGGGACAGTAATTTACAATGAGCAGTTCTTC.

This clone was observed a few times. The V call is TRBV7-8, the J call TRBJ2-1, with D unresolved. Germline V CDR1 and CDR2: SGHVS, FQNEAQ. V lost 2 bases, J lost 9 bases, and 5 bases lay in between. The CDR3 is 11 residues long. CDR3 nucleotide sequence: TGTGCCAGCAGCTTACGTATTGAGCAGTTCTTC. It translates to CASSLRIEQFF.

The sample holds a few counts of this clone. The chain joins TRBV18 to TRBJ2-7, with D unclear. Germline V gives CDR1 KGHSH, CDR2 LQKENI. The CDR3 sequence is 14 residues long. V lost 1 base, J lost 6 bases, and 13 bases lay in between. The DNA of the CDR3 is TGTGCCAGCTCACCACTCGGGTTGGAAGGCGAGCAGTACTTC. It specifies CASSPLGLEGEQYF.

In its sample, this clone was seen a few times. This chain joins TRBV5-1 and TRBJ1-5; possibly TRBD1 for D (6 bases). This CDR3 has 15 residues. Per the germline V gene, CDR1 is SGHRS and CDR2 is YFSETQ. V was clipped by 1 base and J by 6 bases, with 14 bases between them. In nucleotides, the CDR3 is TGCGCCAGCAGCTTGAGGGGGGACTGGAGTCAGCCCCAGCATTTT. This gives the protein CASSLRGDWSQPQHF. Using reference TRBV5-1 and TRBJ1-5 for the parts outside the CDR3, the full variable domain is KAGVTQTPRYLIKTRGQQVTLSCSPISGHRSVSWYQQTPGQGLQFLFEYFSETQRNKGNFPGRFSGRQFSNSRSEMNVSTLELGDSALYLCASSLRGDWSQPQHFGDGTRLSIL.